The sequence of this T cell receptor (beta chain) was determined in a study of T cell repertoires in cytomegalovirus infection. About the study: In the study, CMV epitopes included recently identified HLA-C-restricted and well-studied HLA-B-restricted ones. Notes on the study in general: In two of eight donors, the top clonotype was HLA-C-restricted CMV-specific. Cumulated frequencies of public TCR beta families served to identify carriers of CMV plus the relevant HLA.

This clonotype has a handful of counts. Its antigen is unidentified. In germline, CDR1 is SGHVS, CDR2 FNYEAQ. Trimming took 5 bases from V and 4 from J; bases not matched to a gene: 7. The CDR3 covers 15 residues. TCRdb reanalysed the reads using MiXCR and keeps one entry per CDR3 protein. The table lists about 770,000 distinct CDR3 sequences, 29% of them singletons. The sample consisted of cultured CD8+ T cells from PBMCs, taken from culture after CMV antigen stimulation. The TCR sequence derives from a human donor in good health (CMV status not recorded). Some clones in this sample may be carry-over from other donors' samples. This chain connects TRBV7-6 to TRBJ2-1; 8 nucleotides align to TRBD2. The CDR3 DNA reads TGTGCCAGCAGCCAGGGGACTAGGGAATACAATGAGCAGTTCTTC. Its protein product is CASSQGTREYNEQFF.